This T cell receptor beta chain comes out of a study of T cell responses to AZD1222 COVID-19 vaccine. Libraries were prepared by immunoSEQ multiplex PCR; TCRdb keeps only in-frame clonotypes and omits some of them. This table has 83,000 or so clones, 86% appearing once. Germline V CDR1 and CDR2: LGHNA, YSLEER. Trimming cost V 1 base and J 4 bases, with 8 bases left between them. The CDR3 is 14 residues long. The sequences come from peripheral blood, collected on day 0 of AZD1222 vaccination. This receptor was identified in an adult in good health. The gene calls are TRBV4-3 and TRBJ1-3; D unresolved. The CDR3 reads CASSQAGSGNTIYF. The CDR3 DNA follows: TGCGCCAGCAGCCAAGCGGGGAGCGGAAACACCATATATTTT.